Each of the 14 T cell receptor beta chains below was sequenced from the same sample in a study of T-cell reconstitution after alpha-beta-depleted transplantation in children (dated by TCRdb to about 2016). Libraries came from PCR. The sequencer was an Illumina HiSeq 2500. TCR libraries were prepared with molecular barcoding, using unique molecular identifiers to normalize TCRbeta repertoire quantification. The public reads were run again by TCRdb, first through fastp at Q25 and then through MiXCR, and only productive beta chains were kept. For every CDR3 protein sequence, its rows merge into one entry that carries the most common genes and DNA. Counted in this sample were some 500,000 distinct CDR3 sequences; around 18% of them appeared once. The ten largest clones take up over 3% of the sample. Sequenced here: PBMCs from the stem cell graft donor, sampled from the stem cell graft. The receptors were sampled from a human donor who donated a stem cell graft to a child with acute lymphoblastic leukemia.

V and J are TRBV18 and TRBJ2-3; D is ambiguous. The ends were cut back, 7 bases at V and 4 bases at J, with 3 bases in the middle. The CDR3 covers 10 residues. CDR1 is KGHSH, CDR2 LQKENI, per germline. CDR3 nucleotide sequence: TGTGCCAGCTGCGCAGATACGCAGTATTTT. Translated: CASCADTQYF. The variable domain in full, completed from reference TRBV18 and TRBJ2-3, reads NAGVMQNPRHLVRRRGQEARLRCSPMKGHSHVYWYRQLPEEGLKFMVYLQKENIIDESGMPKERFSAEFPKEGPSILRIQQVVRGDSAAYFCASCADTQYFGPGTRLTVL.

This clonotype occurred many times. V gene TRBV3-1 combines with J gene TRBJ2-1; perhaps TRBD2 as D (6 bases). V lost 3 bases to trimming and J lost 3 bases, with 6 bases between them. Germline V gene lookup returns CDR1 LGHDT and CDR2 YNNKEL (reference sequence). The CDR3 has 13 amino acids. The CDR3 loop reads CASSQGLYNEQFF. The DNA of the CDR3 is TGTGCCAGCAGCCAGGGACTCTACAATGAGCAGTTCTTC.

This clonotype was observed a few times. The gene calls are TRBV11-2 and TRBJ2-3, with 8 bases aligning to TRBD2. The junction had 7 bases not matched to a gene; V was cut back by 5 bases and J by 0 bases. From germline, CDR1 is SGHAT and CDR2 FQNNGV. This CDR3 contains 16 residues. CDR3 region: CASSGGLGGSTDTQYF. The CDR3 DNA reads as TGTGCCAGCAGCGGGGGACTAGGGGGGAGCACAGATACGCAGTATTTT. The full variable domain, with the rest looked up from reference TRBV11-2 and TRBJ2-3, is EAGVAQSPRYKIIEKRQSVAFWCNPISGHATLYWYQQILGQGPKLLIQFQNNGVVDDSQLPKDRFSAERLKGVDSTLKIQPAKLEDSAVYLCASSGGLGGSTDTQYFGPGTRLTVL.

This clonotype was counted between two and nine times. This chain joins TRBV7-9 and TRBJ2-7, with D maybe TRBD1 (5 bases). Trimming left V 5 bases short and J 5 bases short, with 16 bases between. The CDR3 runs 14 residues. Germline CDR1 reads SEHNR; CDR2 reads FQNEAQ (reference sequence). CDR3: CASSMTDGRDEQYF. In nucleotides, the CDR3 is TGTGCCAGCAGCATGACAGACGGTCGGGACGAGCAGTACTTC.

The V call is TRBV5-1, the J call TRBJ2-1; D call uncertain. V was shortened by 4 bases and J by 6 bases, with 11 bases between the two germline ends. This CDR3 region has 13 residues. Germline lookup yields CDR1 SGHRS and CDR2 YFSETQ. CDR3 sequence reads: CASSPLVSNEQFF. The CDR3 DNA reads TGCGCCAGCAGCCCGCTAGTTTCCAATGAGCAGTTCTTC.

The J gene is TRBJ1-5, the V gene TRBV20-1, with 8 bases fitting TRBD1. The J segment lost 6 bases and the V segment lost 6 bases, leaving 13 bases of the junction unmatched. The germline gives CDR1 DFQATT, CDR2 SNEGSKA (reference sequence). CDR3 length: 15 amino acids. The CDR3 nucleotides read TGCAGTGCCGCCCCAGGGGGCAGTCGGGGTCAGCCCCAGCATTTT. Translated: CSAAPGGSRGQPQHF.

The chain joins TRBV3-1 to TRBJ2-7; D unresolved. Trimming took 3 bases from V and 5 from J, leaving 11 bases between them. The V gene's germline CDR1 is LGHDT and CDR2 YNNKEL (reference sequence). This CDR3 is built from 13 residues. The CDR3, as DNA: TGTGCCAGCAGCCAGGGGTTCGGCAACGAGCAGTACTTC. Encoded protein: CASSQGFGNEQYF.

This clonotype appeared a few times. CDR3 sequence (DNA): TGTGCCAGCAGCCGGGACAGGGCTTACTATGGCTACACCTTC. This encodes CASSRDRAYYGYTF. The chain couples TRBV7-9 to TRBJ1-2; 9 bases map to TRBD1. Looked up from germline, CDR1 is SEHNR and CDR2 is FQNEAQ (reference sequence). The trim removed 5 bases at V and 3 bases at J, leaving 4 bases unmatched. CDR3 size: 14 residues. Drawing the rest from reference TRBV7-9 and TRBJ1-2, the complete variable domain is DTGVSQNPRHKITKRGQNVTFRCDPISEHNRLYWYRQTLGQGPEFLTYFQNEAQLEKSRLLSDRFSAERPKGSFSTLEIQRTEQGDSAMYLCASSRDRAYYGYTFGSGTRLTVV.

The chain has TRBV3-1 and TRBJ2-1; 8 bases map to TRBD2. The germline CDR1 and CDR2 sequences are LGHDT and YNNKEL (reference sequence). Trimming removed 11 bases from V and 9 bases from J; junction bases left unmatched: 3. This CDR3 contains 10 residues. The CDR3 loop is CASGGSEQFF. CDR3 bases: TGTGCCTCGGGGGGGAGTGAGCAGTTCTTC.

This clonotype was recorded a few times. The CDR3 DNA is TGTGCCAGCAGCCAAGCGGGACCGCAGTTCTTC. Its translation is CASSQAGPQFF. The chain carries TRBV3-1 and TRBJ2-1, with D perhaps assigned TRBD1 or TRBD2 (5 bases each). The germline V gene encodes CDR1 LGHDT and CDR2 YNNKEL (reference sequence). V was clipped by 1 base and J by 12 bases, with 7 bases between them. The CDR3 has 11 amino acids.

This clonotype was seen a handful of times. V gene TRBV6-5 combines with J gene TRBJ2-2; 9 bases agree with TRBD1. The CDR3 is made up of 16 amino acids. Per the germline V gene, CDR1 is MNHEY and CDR2 is SVGAGI. Trimming at V came to 6 bases and at J to 0 bases, leaving 5 bases not matched to a gene. The CDR3 DNA is TGTGCCAGCAGCCGCGACAGGGGGACGAACACCGGGGAGCTGTTTTTT. This codes for CASSRDRGTNTGELFF.

The chain recombines TRBV29-1 with TRBJ1-3; D not certain. The germline V and J ends were trimmed by 0 bases and 7 bases, with 13 bases remaining between them. CDR3 length equals 14 residues. Germline V CDR1 and CDR2: SQVTM, ANQGSEA. The CDR3 DNA sequence: TGCAGCGTTGAAGATCTGACCCCCGGCAACACCATATATTTT. This translates into CSVEDLTPGNTIYF.

This clonotype was recorded a few times. The genes are TRBV7-8 and TRBJ1-1; no reliable D call. Per the germline V gene, CDR1 is SGHVS and CDR2 is FQNEAQ. V dropped 2 bases and J dropped 5 bases, with 12 bases sitting between them. This CDR3 contains 14 residues. The CDR3 protein is CASSLTQVLTEAFF. The CDR3 DNA is TGTGCCAGCAGCTTAACCCAGGTTCTTACTGAAGCTTTCTTT. The full variable domain, completed using reference TRBV7-8 and TRBJ1-1, is GAGVSQSPRYKVAKRGQDVALRCDPISGHVSLFWYQQALGQGPEFLTYFQNEAQLDKSGLPSDRFFAERPEGSVSTLKIQRTQQEDSAVYLCASSLTQVLTEAFFGQGTRLTVV.

The chain uses TRBV21-1 and TRBJ2-7. TRBV21-1 has pseudogene status. The CDR3 is 13 residues long. CDR3 in DNA: TGTGCCAGCAGCAAAGGTTCAACCTACGAGCAGTACTTC. Translation: CASSKGSTYEQYF.